The 25 T cell receptor beta chains below were found in one sample sequenced in a study of cytomegalovirus exposure and HLA in healthy donors. Use of 60 Vbeta and 13 Jbeta primers characterized the PCR. Sequencing used immunoSEQ multiplex PCR; TCRdb keeps in-frame clones, though not all of them. Here the sample spans about 150,000 clones, roughly 80% being singletons. The sample consisted of PBMCs. All receptors come from a woman between 35 and 50 years old in good health and CMV-seronegative.

V usage is TRBV28 and J usage is TRBJ2-1; TRBD1 is a possible D gene (5 bases). Trimming removed 3 bases at V and 4 bases at J, with 19 bases between. Per the germline V gene, CDR1 is MDHEN and CDR2 is SYDVKM. The CDR3 has 17 amino acids. The CDR3 DNA reads as TGTGCCAGCAGTTTTGTGGTCGCGGTAGGGGTTTACAATGAGCAGTTCTTC. It codes for CASSFVVAVGVYNEQFF.

The genes are TRBV21-1 and TRBJ2-2; TRBD1 reflects the table's D call only, with no check against the DNA. TRBV21-1 is given as a pseudogene. The CDR3 contains 13 residues. CDR3 in DNA: TGTGCCAGCAGGACAGGGGAAACCGGGGAGCTGTTTTTT. Protein sequence: CASRTGETGELFF.

This chain connects TRBV30 to TRBJ1-2; D uncertain. Germline lookup yields CDR1 GTSNPN and CDR2 SVGIG (reference sequence). The length of the CDR3 is 12 residues. Trimming pared 5 bases from V and 3 bases from J, leaving 10 bases between. The CDR3 nucleotides read TGTGCCTGGGCTCCATCGGACTATGGCTACACCTTC. Its translation is CAWAPSDYGYTF.

The rearrangement joins TRBV19 to TRBJ1-2; TRBD1 matches 10 bases. This CDR3 region has 17 residues. Losses at the gene ends were 9 bases for V and 2 bases for J; bases not matched to a gene: 15. CDR1 and CDR2 from the germline V gene are LNHDA and SQIVND (reference sequence). DNA of the CDR3: TGTGCCAGCACTTTAACGATTCCGGGACAGGGGAACTATGGCTACACCTTC. This sequence encodes CASTLTIPGQGNYGYTF.

The rearrangement uses TRBV30 and TRBJ2-3, with 9 positions matching TRBD1. The CDR3 has 12 amino acids. CDR1 and CDR2 from the germline V gene are GTSNPN and SVGIG (reference sequence). V lost 5 bases and J lost 7; bases outside the gene matches: 4. CDR3 DNA sequence: TGTGCCTGGGGGACAGGGCCACATACGCAGTATTTT. Translated, it gives CAWGTGPHTQYF.

The V gene is TRBV27, the J gene TRBJ2-1, with 10 bases lining up with TRBD2. The CDR3 sequence is 16 residues long. CDR1 is MNHEY and CDR2 is SMNVEV in the germline V gene (reference sequence). After removal of 5 bases from V and 4 bases from J, the junction contained 8 bases not matched to a gene. CDR3 nucleotides: TGTGCCAGCAGTCCTATAGCGGGAGGTCCATACAATGAGCAGTTCTTC. This sequence encodes CASSPIAGGPYNEQFF.

V gene TRBV9 combines with J gene TRBJ1-3; no reliable D call. The V and J ends lost 2 bases and 4 bases respectively, with 7 bases between them. The CDR3 runs 13 residues. The germline CDR1 and CDR2 sequences are SGDLS and YYNGEE. The CDR3 spells CASSVRSGNTIYF. Written as DNA, the CDR3 is TGTGCCAGCAGCGTCCGGTCCGGAAACACCATATATTTT.

V gene TRBV27 combines with J gene TRBJ1-5; 9 bases fit TRBD1. Germline V gene lookup returns CDR1 MNHEY and CDR2 SMNVEV (reference sequence). The CDR3 length is 14 residues. The J segment lost 5 bases and the V segment lost 9 bases, leaving 8 bases of the junction unmatched. CDR3 sequence: CASRGTGNYQPQHF. CDR3 in DNA: TGTGCCAGTCGGGGGACAGGGAATTATCAGCCCCAGCATTTT.

In the case of this clone: A read error may produce the germline difference seen at one junction end. CDR3 residues: CATTRASGANGLTF. The CDR3, as DNA: TGTGCCACGACAAGGGCTTCTGGGGCCAACGGCCTGACTTTC. The V and J genes are TRBV10-3 and TRBJ2-6; D perhaps matches TRBD1 (5 bases). CDR1 is ENHRY, CDR2 SYGVKD, per germline. The CDR3 contains 14 residues.

V is TRBV18 and J is TRBJ2-1, with 8 bases matching TRBD2. The CDR3 sequence is 15 residues long. Trimming took 6 bases from V and 5 from J; bases not matched to a gene: 9. Per germline, CDR1 KGHSH and CDR2 LQKENI. CDR3 sequence: CASSYSGGKNNEQFF. Here the CDR3 DNA reads TGTGCCAGCTCCTACAGCGGGGGTAAAAACAATGAGCAGTTCTTC.

The J gene is TRBJ2-7, the V gene TRBV11-3; the D gene is possibly TRBD1 (5 bases). Germline V gene lookup returns CDR1 SGHNT and CDR2 YENEEA. Deletions cut 1 base from V and 2 bases from J, with 18 bases between. The CDR3 loop spans 17 amino acids. DNA of the CDR3: TGTGCCAGCAGCTTAGGTCACAGGCACAGCTCCGCCTACGAGCAGTACTTC. Encoded protein: CASSLGHRHSSAYEQYF.

CDR3 sequence: CASSPAGGLINEQFF. The CDR3 nucleotides read TGTGCCAGCAGCCCAGCGGGAGGGCTGATCAATGAGCAGTTCTTC. This chain uses TRBV7-3 with TRBJ2-1, with 10 positions matching TRBD2. CDR3 length: 15 residues. Trimming at V came to 5 bases and at J to 6 bases, leaving 7 bases not matched to a gene. From germline, CDR1 is SGHTA and CDR2 FQGTGA.

This chain connects TRBV27 to TRBJ1-6, with 7 bases that match TRBD1. Germline V gene sequence: CDR1 MNHEY, CDR2 SMNVEV (reference sequence). V lost 4 bases to trimming and J lost 0 bases; unmatched junction nucleotides: 3. The CDR3 is 16 amino acids. The chain's CDR3 is CASSSGQASYNSPLHF. The CDR3 DNA is TGTGCCAGCAGTTCCGGACAGGCCTCCTATAATTCACCCCTCCACTTT.

The rearrangement uses TRBV4-1 and TRBJ2-6, with 7 bases identical to TRBD1. Germline V gives CDR1 MGHRA, CDR2 YSYEKL. Trimming cost V 2 bases and J 15 bases; bases outside gene matches: 7. This CDR3 is built from 13 residues. CDR3: CASSQRDRDGLTF. CDR3 sequence (DNA): TGCGCCAGCAGCCAAAGAGACAGGGATGGCCTGACTTTC.

J is TRBJ2-7 and V is TRBV7-8; D uncertain. V was pared by 2 bases and J by 0 bases, with 17 bases between. CDR3 size: 17 residues. Germline CDR1 reads SGHVS; CDR2 reads FQNEAQ. The CDR3 DNA sequence: TGTGCCAGCAGCTTACCGACAAGGATCTATTACTCCTACGAGCAGTACTTC. It encodes CASSLPTRIYYSYEQYF.

V usage is TRBV9 and J usage is TRBJ2-1, with D possibly being TRBD2 (6 bases). The CDR3 covers 12 residues. V was clipped by 7 bases and J by 6 bases, with 11 bases between them. The V gene's germline CDR1 is SGDLS and CDR2 YYNGEE. CDR3 sequence (DNA): TGTGCCAGCTCCAAGGAGGGCAATGAGCAGTTCTTC. Protein: CASSKEGNEQFF.

This chain links TRBV13 with TRBJ2-7, with 7 bases matching TRBD2. From germline, CDR1 is PRHDT and CDR2 FYEKMQ (reference sequence). The ends lost 5 bases at V and 2 bases at J; junction bases unmatched: 9. CDR3 length equals 15 residues. The CDR3 here is CASSPSGTAPYEQYF. The CDR3 nucleotides read TGTGCCAGCAGCCCGAGCGGGACTGCCCCCTACGAGCAGTACTTC.

This sequence joins TRBV4-1 and TRBJ2-6; 7 bases map to TRBD1. The germline gives CDR1 MGHRA, CDR2 YSYEKL. The CDR3 consists of 20 residues. After removal of 2 bases from V and 0 bases from J, the junction contained 13 bases not matched to a gene. This CDR3 is CASSQRFNRDSYSGANVLTF. Here the CDR3 DNA reads TGCGCCAGCAGCCAACGATTTAACCGGGACAGTTACTCTGGGGCCAACGTCCTGACTTTC.

This chain uses TRBV7-9 with TRBJ2-1; TRBD2 agrees at 8 bases. V shed 5 bases, J shed 1 base, and the junction held 7 bases outside the gene matches. Germline loops: CDR1 SEHNR, CDR2 FQNEAQ (reference sequence). This CDR3 contains 16 residues. In DNA form, the CDR3 reads TGTGCCAGCAGCCAGTATAGCGGGGCTTCCTACAATGAGCAGTTCTTC. This codes for CASSQYSGASYNEQFF.

The CDR3 DNA sequence: TGTGCCAGCAGCGCGACAGACTCTGGAAACACCATATATTTT. It codes for CASSATDSGNTIYF. V is TRBV11-3 and J is TRBJ1-3, with a weak D call TRBD1 (5 bases). The CDR3 totals 14 residues. The V and J ends lost 5 bases and 0 bases respectively, with 8 bases between them. The germline V gene encodes CDR1 SGHNT and CDR2 YENEEA.

V gene TRBV7-9 combines with J gene TRBJ2-1, with TRBD2 matching 9 bases. Germline V CDR1 and CDR2: SEHNR, FQNEAQ (reference sequence). V was clipped by 7 bases and J by 7 bases; unmatched bases: 8. The CDR3 is 14 amino acids. In nucleotides, the CDR3 is TGTGCCAGCATGGCGGGAGGGCCTTCTAATGAGCAGTTCTTC. Translated, it gives CASMAGGPSNEQFF.

The V and J genes are TRBV7-7 and TRBJ2-2; the D gene is possibly TRBD1 (6 bases). The V end was cut by 4 bases, the J end by 5 bases, with 8 bases between. Germline CDR1 SSHAT, CDR2 FNYEAQ (reference sequence). This CDR3 spans 13 amino acids. The CDR3 bases are TGTGCCAGCAGCTACAGGGTGACCGGGGAGCTGTTTTTT. It specifies CASSYRVTGELFF.

The sample holds a few counts of this clone. The gene calls are TRBV4-1 and TRBJ2-1; 7 bases are shared with TRBD1. This CDR3 is 17 amino acids long. Per germline, CDR1 MGHRA and CDR2 YSYEKL. The V and J ends lost 2 bases and 3 bases, in that order; junction bases with no gene match: 10. The CDR3, as DNA: TGCGCCAGCAGCCAAAGCCGGGGACAGTTAAACTACAATGAGCAGTTCTTC. Translating gives CASSQSRGQLNYNEQFF.

The V call is TRBV6-1, the J call TRBJ1-5; TRBD1 agrees at 8 bases. CDR1 is MNHNS and CDR2 is SASEGT in the germline V gene. CDR3 length: 15 amino acids. Trimming took 3 bases from V and 5 from J; bases not matched to a gene: 6. The CDR3 loop is CASSETRTGHQPQHF. In DNA, the CDR3 is TGTGCCAGCAGTGAGACCAGGACAGGGCATCAGCCCCAGCATTTT.

This clone has more than one count but fewer than ten. Other DNA sequences in this specimen translate into the identical CDR3. V and J are TRBV15 and TRBJ2-2, with D perhaps TRBD2 (6 bases). The CDR3 loop spans 16 amino acids. CDR1 and CDR2 from the germline V gene are LNHNV and YYDKDF (reference sequence). Trimming took 1 base from V and 1 from J, leaving 10 bases between them. The CDR3 sequence is CATSRGTSRNTGELFF. For the CDR3, the DNA is TGTGCCACCAGCAGAGGTACTAGCAGGAACACCGGGGAGCTGTTTTTT.